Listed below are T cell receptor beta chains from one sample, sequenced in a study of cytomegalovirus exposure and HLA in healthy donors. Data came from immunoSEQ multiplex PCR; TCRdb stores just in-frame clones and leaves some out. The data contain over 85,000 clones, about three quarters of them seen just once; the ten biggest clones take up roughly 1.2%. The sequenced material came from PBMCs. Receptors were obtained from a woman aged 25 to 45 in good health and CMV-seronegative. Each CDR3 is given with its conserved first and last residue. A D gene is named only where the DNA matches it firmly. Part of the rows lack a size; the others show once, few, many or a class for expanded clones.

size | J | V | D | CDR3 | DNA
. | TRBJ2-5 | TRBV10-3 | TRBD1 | CAIAGTGGRETQYF | TGTGCCATCGCTGGGACAGGGGGCCGAGAGACCCAGTACTTC
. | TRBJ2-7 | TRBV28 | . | CASSLVLGAHEQYF | TGTGCCAGCAGTTTAGTGCTGGGGGCCCACGAGCAGTACTTC
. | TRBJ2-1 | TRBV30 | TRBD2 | CAWSGLAGNLYNEQFF | TGTGCCTGGAGTGGGCTAGCGGGGAATCTCTACAATGAGCAGTTCTTC
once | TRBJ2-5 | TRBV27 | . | CASSLLGRETQYF | TGTGCCAGCAGTTTATTGGGCAGGGAGACCCAGTACTTC
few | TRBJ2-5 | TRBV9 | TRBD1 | CASSGTGGEETQYF | TGTGCCAGCAGCGGTACAGGGGGCGAGGAGACCCAGTACTTC
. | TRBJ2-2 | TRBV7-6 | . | CASSPVVLANTGELFF | TGTGCCAGCAGCCCCGTTGTCTTAGCGAACACCGGGGAGCTGTTTTTT
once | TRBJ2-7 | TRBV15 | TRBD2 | CATTSGTRPYEQYF | TGTGCCACCACCTCCGGGACTAGGCCCTACGAGCAGTACTTC
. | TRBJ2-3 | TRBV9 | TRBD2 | CASSVNSRTSGKSTDTQYF | TGTGCCAGCAGCGTAAATTCCCGGACTAGCGGGAAAAGCACAGATACGCAGTATTTT
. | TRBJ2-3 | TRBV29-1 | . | CSVELQGRSVRDTQYF | TGCAGCGTTGAACTTCAGGGGAGAAGCGTCAGAGATACGCAGTATTTT
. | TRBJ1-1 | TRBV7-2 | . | CASSFRRGTTEAFF | TGTGCCAGCAGCTTCCGAAGGGGCACAACTGAAGCTTTCTTT
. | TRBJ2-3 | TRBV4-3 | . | CASSQESWSSAQGDTQYF | TGCGCCAGCAGCCAAGAGTCATGGTCTAGCGCTCAGGGAGATACGCAGTATTTT
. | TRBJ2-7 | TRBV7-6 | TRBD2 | CASSLGGSFEQYF | TGTGCCAGCAGCTTGGGGGGGTCGTTCGAGCAGTACTTC
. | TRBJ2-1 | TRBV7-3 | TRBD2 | CASSQGLAGRGEQFF | TGTGCCAGCAGCCAGGGACTAGCGGGTAGGGGTGAGCAGTTCTTC
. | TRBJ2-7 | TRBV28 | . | CASRTPGLLSSYEQYF | TGTGCCAGCAGAACCCCGGGACTCCTAAGCTCCTACGAGCAGTACTTC
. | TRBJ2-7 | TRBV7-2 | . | CASSLGGQRGEQYF | TGTGCCAGCAGCTTAGGCGGGCAACGGGGCGAGCAGTACTTC
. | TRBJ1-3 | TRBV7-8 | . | CASSLLLSKSSGNTIYF | TGTGCCAGCAGCTTATTGTTGTCGAAGAGCTCTGGAAACACCATATATTTT
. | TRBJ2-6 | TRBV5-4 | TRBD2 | CASAPRGAGASGGANVLTF | TGTGCCAGCGCTCCGCGGGGGGCGGGAGCATCAGGTGGGGCCAACGTCCTGACTTTC
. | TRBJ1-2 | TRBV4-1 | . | CASSQESDSPYGYTF | TGCGCCAGCAGCCAAGAATCGGACAGCCCCTATGGCTACACCTTC
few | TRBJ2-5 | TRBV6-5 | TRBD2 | CASRASGQETQYF | TGTGCCAGCAGGGCTAGCGGTCAAGAGACCCAGTACTTC
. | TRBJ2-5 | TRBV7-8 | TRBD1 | CASTLGGETQYF | TGTGCCAGCACCCTAGGGGGCGAGACCCAGTACTTC
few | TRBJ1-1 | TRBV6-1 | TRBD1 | CASSELRDRGRAEAFF | TGTGCCAGCAGTGAATTAAGGGACAGGGGTCGAGCAGAAGCTTTCTTT
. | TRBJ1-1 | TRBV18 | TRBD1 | CASSAGQGHTEAFF | TGTGCCAGCTCAGCGGGACAGGGGCACACTGAAGCTTTCTTT
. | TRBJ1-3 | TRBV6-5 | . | CASSQVPGNTIYF | TGTGCCAGCAGCCAGGTTCCTGGAAACACCATATATTTT
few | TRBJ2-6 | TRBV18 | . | CASSGNKESLAVLTF | TGTGCCAGCTCAGGTAACAAGGAGTCCCTTGCCGTCCTGACTTTC
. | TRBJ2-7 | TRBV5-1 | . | CASSLGPGSSYEQYF | TGCGCCAGCAGCTTGGGTCCGGGGAGCTCCTACGAGCAGTACTTC
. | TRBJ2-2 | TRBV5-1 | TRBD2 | CASSLAGGYTGELFF | TGCGCCAGCAGCTTGGCCGGGGGGTACACCGGGGAGCTGTTTTTT
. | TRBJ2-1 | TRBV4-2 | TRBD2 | CASSQETPLAGGPNEQFF | TGTGCCAGCAGCCAAGAAACCCCCCTAGCGGGAGGGCCGAATGAGCAGTTCTTC
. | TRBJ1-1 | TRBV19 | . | CASRPDKNTEAFF | TGTGCCAGTAGGCCTGACAAGAACACTGAAGCTTTCTTT
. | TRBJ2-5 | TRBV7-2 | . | CASSLVLALETQYF | TGTGCCAGCAGCTTAGTTTTGGCTTTAGAGACCCAGTACTTC